One sample yielded the 30 T cell receptor beta chains listed below, sequenced in a study of PD-1 blockade in classical Hodgkin lymphoma. The repertoire was sequenced with immunoSEQ multiplex PCR; TCRdb's copy has only in-frame clones and lacks some. Here the sample spans some 86,000 clones, 90% being singletons. The time point: cycle 4 day 1 (C4D1), after more than five weeks of nivolumab. Every one of the patients relapsed after autologous stem cell transplantation (brentuximab vedotin exposure was variable). This material consisted of peripheral blood mononuclear cells (PBMCs), taken before the fourth cycle of nivolumab. These receptors all stem from a human donor with classical Hodgkin lymphoma.

The J gene is TRBJ1-1, the V gene TRBV27, with no clear D. This CDR3 has 15 residues. Trimming took 0 bases from V and 2 from J, leaving 10 bases between them. Germline values: CDR1 MNHEY, CDR2 SMNVEV (reference sequence). CDR3 in amino acids: CASSLSTVKNTEAFF. DNA of the CDR3: TGTGCCAGCAGTTTATCAACAGTCAAAAACACTGAAGCTTTCTTT.

V gene TRBV6-1 combines with J gene TRBJ1-5; D unresolved. Looked up from germline, CDR1 is MNHNS and CDR2 is SASEGT. The CDR3 is 15 amino acids. The V gene lost 1 base and the J gene lost 0 bases, with 7 bases spanning the gap. This chain's CDR3 is CASSEVEGSNQPQHF. In DNA form, the CDR3 reads TGTGCCAGCAGTGAAGTTGAGGGTAGCAATCAGCCCCAGCATTTT.

The rearrangement links TRBV6-5 to TRBJ1-2, with TRBD1 identical over 8 bases. V was clipped by 8 bases and J by 4 bases; unmatched bases: 12. CDR3 size: 15 residues. Germline V gives CDR1 MNHEY, CDR2 SVGAGI. This CDR3 is CASLNLTGAIYGYTF. CDR3 sequence (DNA): TGTGCCAGCCTAAACCTGACAGGGGCCATCTATGGCTACACCTTC.

The chain couples TRBV4-1 to TRBJ1-3; D not resolved. Germline values: CDR1 MGHRA, CDR2 YSYEKL. Trimming cost V 0 bases and J 0 bases, with 9 bases left between them. The CDR3 runs 16 residues. The chain's CDR3 is CASSQDSRSSGNTIYF. Here the CDR3 DNA reads TGCGCCAGCAGCCAAGATTCCAGGAGCTCTGGAAACACCATATATTTT.

The chain joins TRBV11-2 to TRBJ2-6; 7 bases fit TRBD1. The germline CDR1 and CDR2 sequences are SGHAT and FQNNGV. The V segment lost 1 base and the J segment 4 bases; nucleotides outside the gene matches: 4. The CDR3 length is 16 residues. CDR3 sequence: CASSLVRGTGANVLTF. In DNA, the CDR3 is TGTGCCAGCAGCTTAGTCAGGGGGACAGGGGCCAACGTCCTGACTTTC.

This sequence joins TRBV4-2 and TRBJ1-2; the D is unclear. Trimming removed 3 bases from V and 6 bases from J, with 11 bases in between. CDR1 and CDR2 (germline): LGHNA, YNFKEQ. The CDR3 totals 13 residues. CDR3 in DNA: TGTGCCAGCAGCCAGGGTAGTACTCATGGCTACACCTTC. Amino acids: CASSQGSTHGYTF.

The rearrangement joins TRBV28 to TRBJ1-3; D unclear. The length of the CDR3 is 15 residues. Deletions cut 6 bases from V and 3 bases from J, with 15 bases between. Germline CDR1 is MDHEN and CDR2 is SYDVKM. The CDR3 nucleotides read TGTGCCAGCAGCCCGGTAGATAGGGTTGGAAACACCATATATTTT. It codes for CASSPVDRVGNTIYF. Drawing the rest from reference TRBV28 and TRBJ1-3, the complete variable domain is DVKVTQSSRYLVKRTGEKVFLECVQDMDHENMFWYRQDPGLGLRLIYFSYDVKMKEKGDIPEGYSVSREKKERFSLILESASTNQTSMYLCASSPVDRVGNTIYFGEGSWLTVV.

In DNA, the CDR3 is TGTGCCAGCAGTTTATTGGGAAGACAGGGAGGGTCTGGAAACACCATATATTTT. It encodes CASSLLGRQGGSGNTIYF. This chain connects TRBV27 to TRBJ1-3; TRBD1 matches 7 bases. Germline V CDR1 and CDR2: MNHEY, SMNVEV (reference sequence). The CDR3 has 18 residues. With 1 base clipped from V and 1 base from J, the junction kept 10 bases outside the gene matches.

This clone has just one count. V is TRBV11-2 and J is TRBJ1-2; no definite D call. Trimming stripped 0 bases from V and 8 bases from J, with 10 bases between. Germline lookup yields CDR1 SGHAT and CDR2 FQNNGV. The CDR3 has 13 residues. CDR3 sequence: CASSLDNSWGYTF. The DNA for the CDR3 is TGTGCCAGCAGCTTAGATAATTCCTGGGGCTACACCTTC.

The chain couples TRBV10-3 to TRBJ1-2; D remains unclear. V was clipped by 3 bases and J by 10 bases, with 15 bases between them. The CDR3 contains 13 residues. Germline loops: CDR1 ENHRY, CDR2 SYGVKD. Here the CDR3 reads CAISDRTDAAYTF. The CDR3 bases are TGTGCCATCAGTGACCGTACGGATGCAGCCTACACCTTC.

The V and J genes are TRBV6-5 and TRBJ1-5; D ambiguous. Trimming left V 2 bases short and J 6 bases short, with 8 bases between. This CDR3 has 13 residues. Germline CDR1 reads MNHEY; CDR2 reads SVGAGI. CDR3 sequence reads: CASSYVFGQPQHF. Here the CDR3 DNA reads TGTGCCAGCAGTTACGTGTTCGGTCAGCCCCAGCATTTT.

This chain connects TRBV7-2 to TRBJ1-1; D is ambiguous. The CDR3 spans 14 residues. With 5 bases removed from V and 1 base from J, the gap between germline ends came to 11 bases. Germline V gene lookup returns CDR1 SGHTA and CDR2 FQGNSA. As DNA, the CDR3 is TGTGCCAGCAGCCCTGCGCAATCGAACACTGAAGCTTTCTTT. This gives the protein CASSPAQSNTEAFF.

This clone was seen just once. The chain links TRBV7-9 to TRBJ2-1, with 9 bases lining up with TRBD1. Trimming removed 3 bases from V and 8 bases from J; junction bases left unmatched: 5. Germline CDR1 is SEHNR and CDR2 is FQNEAQ (reference sequence). The CDR3 loop spans 14 amino acids. The CDR3 loop is CASSFGTGLYEQFF. The CDR3 nucleotides are TGTGCCAGCAGCTTCGGGACAGGGCTCTATGAGCAGTTCTTC.

This clone was detected once. This chain connects TRBV2 to TRBJ1-3; 8 positions match TRBD1. This CDR3 spans 15 amino acids. Per germline, CDR1 SNHLY and CDR2 FYNNEI. With V trimmed by 10 bases and J by 5 bases, 13 bases remained unmatched. CDR3 residues: CATEPRTGFRNTIYF. CDR3 nucleotide sequence: TGTGCCACCGAACCCAGGACAGGGTTTCGAAACACCATATATTTT.

The chain links TRBV5-6 to TRBJ1-1; D unresolved. The CDR3 is made up of 14 amino acids. Germline-derived CDR1 and CDR2 are SGHDT and YYEEEE. Trimming removed 2 bases from V and 7 bases from J, with 15 bases in between. The chain's CDR3 is CASSLVGGGGEAFF. CDR3 DNA sequence: TGTGCCAGCAGCTTAGTGGGTGGCGGAGGTGAAGCTTTCTTT.

The chain joins TRBV14 to TRBJ2-5; D gene uncertain. Germline loops: CDR1 SGHDN, CDR2 FVKESK. CDR3 length equals 12 residues. Between the trimmed V and J ends, which lost 3 bases and 0 bases, there was a span of 2 bases. The CDR3, as DNA: TGTGCCAGCAGCCACTACCAAGAGACCCAGTACTTC. As protein: CASSHYQETQYF.

The chain uses TRBV10-3 and TRBJ2-5, with TRBD2 matching 7 bases. The CDR3 runs to 15 residues. V shed 8 bases and J 5 bases; nucleotides not matched to a gene: 14. Germline CDR1 ENHRY, CDR2 SYGVKD. The chain's CDR3 is CAIGGRVADRETQYF. The CDR3 DNA reads TGTGCCATCGGGGGGAGGGTAGCGGATCGCGAGACCCAGTACTTC.

DNA of the CDR3: TGCAGCGTTGAAGAGGGGTCTGGCGGGGGGGCGCAGACCCAGTACTTC. Its protein is CSVEEGSGGGAQTQYF. The genes are TRBV29-1 and TRBJ2-5, with 9 bases that match TRBD2. The CDR3 totals 16 residues. Unmatched junction bases numbered 11, after V lost 0 bases and J lost 6 bases. CDR1 and CDR2 from the germline V gene are SQVTM and ANQGSEA.

V usage is TRBV5-1 and J usage is TRBJ1-1, with D perhaps TRBD1 (5 bases). Deletions cut 0 bases from V and 0 bases from J, with 24 bases between. There are 20 residues in the CDR3. Germline CDR1 SGHRS, CDR2 YFSETQ. CDR3 sequence reads: CASSLEGESPWVGLNTEAFF. The CDR3 DNA sequence: TGCGCCAGCAGCTTGGAAGGGGAGTCACCGTGGGTAGGGTTGAACACTGAAGCTTTCTTT.

The genes are TRBV27 and TRBJ2-3, with 7 bases that match TRBD2. Losses at the gene ends were 2 bases for V and 0 bases for J; bases not matched to a gene: 5. From germline, CDR1 is MNHEY and CDR2 SMNVEV (reference sequence). There are 16 residues in the CDR3. The CDR3 is CASSLSWRGSTDTQYF. The CDR3 nucleotides read TGTGCCAGCAGTTTAAGCTGGCGGGGGAGCACAGATACGCAGTATTTT.

The chain employs TRBV23-1 and TRBJ1-5, with D tentatively TRBD1 (5 bases). TRBV23-1 belongs to the ORF category, with a function that is uncertain. V lost 6 bases and J 2 bases, leaving 14 bases between the germline ends. This CDR3 is built from 15 residues. Here the CDR3 reads CASSPARACNQPQHF. CDR3 bases: TGCGCCAGCAGCCCGGCCAGGGCTTGCAATCAGCCCCAGCATTTT.

The rearrangement joins TRBV19 to TRBJ1-5, with D possibly TRBD1 on 5 matching bases. With 7 bases removed from V and 3 bases from J, the gap between germline ends came to 13 bases. The germline CDR1 and CDR2 sequences are LNHDA and SQIVND (reference sequence). The CDR3 has 14 amino acids. CDR3 DNA: TGTGCCAGTACGCAGGGAGGTTACAATCAGCCCCAGCATTTT. This encodes CASTQGGYNQPQHF.

V gene TRBV30 combines with J gene TRBJ2-5; D could derive from TRBD1 or TRBD2 (6 bases each). V was clipped by 2 bases and J by 7 bases, with 20 bases between them. Germline V gene lookup returns CDR1 GTSNPN and CDR2 SVGIG (reference sequence). The CDR3 length is 15 residues. This CDR3 is CAWSTPGGVKATQYF. CDR3 in DNA: TGTGCCTGGAGTACACCCGGGGGCGTTAAGGCGACCCAGTACTTC.

V and J are TRBV7-2 and TRBJ2-5, with 13 bases that match TRBD2. With V trimmed by 5 bases and J by 4 bases, 7 bases remained unmatched. The germline CDR1 and CDR2 sequences are SGHTA and FQGNSA. The CDR3 is 16 amino acids. The CDR3 DNA reads as TGTGCCAGCAGCCCCACTAGCGGGGGGGTGGGAGAGACCCAGTACTTC. It specifies CASSPTSGGVGETQYF.

The chain has TRBV6-6 and TRBJ2-7, with D maybe TRBD1 (5 bases). Germline CDR1 MNHNY, CDR2 SVGAGI (reference sequence). This CDR3 is built from 14 residues. V was pared by 2 bases and J by 2 bases, with 10 bases between. The CDR3 protein is CASSYGADPYEQYF. CDR3 in DNA: TGTGCCAGCAGTTACGGGGCGGACCCCTACGAGCAGTACTTC.

This chain links TRBV9 with TRBJ1-1; 8 bases line up with TRBD1. Trimming at V came to 5 bases and at J to 0 bases, leaving 9 bases not matched to a gene. CDR1 is SGDLS, CDR2 YYNGEE, per germline. CDR3 length: 16 residues. CDR3 protein: CASSRGQGGMNTEAFF. CDR3 DNA sequence: TGTGCCAGCAGTAGAGGACAGGGAGGAATGAACACTGAAGCTTTCTTT.

This chain joins TRBV30 and TRBJ2-5; D call uncertain. Near its end, the DNA agrees better with TRBJ2-7, so the J call may be wrong. The CDR3 runs to 13 residues. In germline, CDR1 is GTSNPN, CDR2 SVGIG (reference sequence). The CDR3 reads CACTDARSYEQYF. CDR3 sequence (DNA): TGTGCCTGTACAGACGCTCGATCCTACGAGCAGTACTTC.

This clone was recorded only once. This rearrangement joins TRBV4-2 to TRBJ2-7, with D possibly being TRBD1 or TRBD2 (5 bases each). The CDR3 has 16 amino acids. V dropped 4 bases and J dropped 6 bases, with 22 bases sitting between them. The germline gives CDR1 LGHNA, CDR2 YNFKEQ. The CDR3, as DNA: TGTGCCAGCAGCCCCGAATCCGGGGCCAGGGTATTCGAGCAGTACTTC. Translation: CASSPESGARVFEQYF.

The rearrangement uses TRBV6-5 and TRBJ1-4; possible D gene TRBD1, 5 bases. Trimming cost V 0 bases and J 14 bases, with 19 bases left between them. The CDR3 consists of 15 residues. Germline loops: CDR1 MNHEY, CDR2 SVGAGI. The CDR3 spells CASSYSGQGEWSLFF. DNA for the CDR3: TGTGCCAGCAGTTACTCGGGCCAGGGTGAATGGTCTCTGTTTTTT.

The chain recombines TRBV5-5 with TRBJ1-2; weak D call: TRBD1 (5 bases). The CDR3 sequence is 16 residues long. Germline V gene data show CDR1 as SGHKS and CDR2 as YYEKEE (reference sequence). Deletions cut 4 bases from V and 5 bases from J, with 21 bases between. The CDR3 DNA sequence: TGTGCCAGCAGCCCGTCGGGTGGGCAGGGCGGATATGGCTACACCTTC. Protein sequence: CASSPSGGQGGYGYTF. The whole variable domain, filled in from reference TRBV5-5 and TRBJ1-2, reads DAGVTQSPTHLIKTRGQQVTLRCSPISGHKSVSWYQQVLGQGPQFIFQYYEKEERGRGNFPDRFSARQFPNYSSELNVNALLLGDSALYLCASSPSGGQGGYGYTFGSGTRLTVV.